This T cell receptor (beta chain) was sequenced for a study of T-cell reconstitution after alpha-beta-depleted transplantation in children. Preparing the TCRbeta library involved the use of unique molecular identifiers. MiXCR, run by TCRdb on the PCR reads, gives a single entry per CDR3 protein. The data show some 200,000 distinct CDR3 sequences, with 7% to 9% seen just once and approximately 40% held by the top ten. CDR1 SGHRS and CDR2 YFSETQ come from the germline V gene. Germline trimming cut 4 bases from V and 2 bases from J; bases unmatched to any gene: 7. This CDR3 spans 15 amino acids. This clonotype was found a few times.

This clonotype originated in a male patient under 10 years old who had a stem cell transplant for acute myeloid leukemia, so the T cells may come from the graft donor. The specimen comprised PBMCs, mostly from graft donor cells, sampled 360 days after TCRalphabeta/CD19-depleted stem cell transplant. This sequence joins TRBV5-1 and TRBJ2-7, with 9 bases that match TRBD2. CDR3 nucleotides: TGCGCCAGCAGCGTTGGACTAGCGCCGACCTACGAGCAGTACTTC. Amino acid sequence: CASSVGLAPTYEQYF.